This T cell receptor (beta chain) was found in a study of cytomegalovirus exposure and HLA in healthy donors. The PCR made use of 60 Vbeta and 13 Jbeta primers. The method was immunoSEQ multiplex PCR; TCRdb's version includes in-frame clones alone and lacks a portion of them. The data hold just over 150,000 clones, with about three quarters observed a single time. Material for sequencing was PBMCs. The clonotype was recovered from a woman between 35 and 50 years old in good health and CMV-seronegative.

The CDR3: CASSQMGQGTGGNTIYF. In DNA, the CDR3 is TGTGCCAGCAGCCAAATGGGACAGGGGACCGGTGGAAACACCATATATTTT. The V and J genes are TRBV7-9 and TRBJ1-3; TRBD1 aligns across 10 bases. V was pared by 5 bases and J by 3 bases, with 10 bases of the junction left unmatched. The CDR3 length is 17 residues. Germline values: CDR1 SEHNR, CDR2 FQNEAQ (reference sequence).